The 29 T cell receptor beta chains presented below share a single source sample, sequenced in a study of CD8+ T cells in alopecia areata. The treatment denotes: oral pan-JAK inhibitor, 5-10 mg twice daily. The sequencing template was cDNA reverse transcribed from extracted RNA. This table comes from immunoSEQ multiplex PCR, and its TCRdb copy is limited to in-frame clones, with some not included. Of roughly 100,000 clones detected, just over 85% appear once; the ten largest clones hold around 10%. The source was CD8+ T cells sorted from blood, collected at approximately week 34, from a patient treated with tofacitinib. Every receptor here comes from a human donor with alopecia areata.

This clone has just one count. The rearrangement uses TRBV6-5 and TRBJ2-1; the match to TRBD2 covers 9 bases. The CDR3 length is 15 residues. V lost 7 bases, J lost 6 bases, and 10 bases stayed unmatched. Germline V gene lookup returns CDR1 MNHEY and CDR2 SVGAGI. The CDR3 DNA reads as TGTGCCAGCACTTCGCGGGGGGGCCTAGGCAATGAGCAGTTCTTC. It translates to CASTSRGGLGNEQFF.

This sequence joins TRBV5-5 and TRBJ1-5; D remains ambiguous. Germline V gives CDR1 SGHKS, CDR2 YYEKEE (reference sequence). Trimming shortened V by 2 bases and J by 2 bases, and 11 bases separated the two germline ends. The CDR3 is made up of 15 amino acids. In DNA form, the CDR3 reads TGTGCCAGCAGCTTTTACTCAGGCGGCAATCAGCCCCAGCATTTT. Translating gives CASSFYSGGNQPQHF.

This chain links TRBV1 with TRBJ2-3. TRBV1 is a pseudogene locus. The CDR3 length is 17 residues. The CDR3 DNA sequence: TGCACCAGCAGCCAACAACGACTGGGCTCCGCGACAGATACGCAGTATTTT. Amino acid sequence: CTSSQQRLGSATDTQYF.

This clone occurred once. V usage is TRBV11-2 and J usage is TRBJ2-1; 12 bases match TRBD2. The length of the CDR3 is 15 residues. From germline, CDR1 is SGHAT and CDR2 FQNNGV. V shed 2 bases and J 8 bases; nucleotides not matched to a gene: 4. This CDR3 reads CASSLSLAGGHEQFF. CDR3 sequence (DNA): TGTGCCAGCAGCTTATCTCTAGCGGGGGGGCATGAGCAGTTCTTC.

About this clone itself: Within the sample, other DNA sequences also encode this same CDR3. The chain uses TRBV9 and TRBJ2-7; unclear D gene. The germline CDR1 and CDR2 sequences are SGDLS and YYNGEE. The CDR3 has 13 amino acids. The V gene lost 0 bases and the J gene lost 0 bases, with 4 bases spanning the gap. The CDR3 bases are TGTGCCAGCAGCGTAGGCGGCTCCTACGAGCAGTACTTC. Translation: CASSVGGSYEQYF.

The chain carries TRBV18 and TRBJ2-6; TRBD2 is a possible D gene (5 bases). This CDR3 comprises 16 residues. The ends were cut back, 0 bases at V and 0 bases at J, with 6 bases in the middle. CDR1 and CDR2 from the germline V gene are KGHSH and LQKENI. CDR3 sequence: CASSPPRVSGANVLTF. In nucleotides, the CDR3 is TGTGCCAGCTCACCACCGAGGGTCTCTGGGGCCAACGTCCTGACTTTC.

This clone was counted once. The chain joins TRBV14 to TRBJ2-3; D possibly corresponds to TRBD2 (5 bases). Trimming removed 1 base at V and 5 bases at J, with 13 bases between. This CDR3 has 15 residues. Per germline, CDR1 SGHDN and CDR2 FVKESK. The CDR3 is CASSQGLTIRDTQYF. CDR3 coding DNA: TGTGCCAGCAGCCAAGGACTAACTATCAGAGATACGCAGTATTTT.

The chain carries TRBV11-2 and TRBJ1-3; possibly TRBD1 for D (5 bases). V lost 10 bases, J lost 0 bases, and 13 bases lay in between. The CDR3 totals 14 residues. Germline V gene lookup returns CDR1 SGHAT and CDR2 FQNNGV. This chain's CDR3 is CATTRGISGNTIYF. CDR3 in DNA: TGTGCCACTACGAGGGGAATCTCTGGAAACACCATATATTTT.

The chain combines TRBV28 with TRBJ1-1, with TRBD1 identical over 8 bases. The CDR3 has 13 residues. Germline V gene data show CDR1 as MDHEN and CDR2 as SYDVKM. V lost 4 bases and J lost 4; bases outside the gene matches: 2. The CDR3 coding sequence is TGTGCCAGCAGTTGGACAGGGCTCACTGAAGCTTTCTTT. This encodes CASSWTGLTEAFF.

This chain connects TRBV6-1 to TRBJ2-7; D perhaps matches TRBD1 (6 bases). This CDR3 is built from 13 residues. Trimming shortened V by 6 bases and J by 3 bases, and 12 bases separated the two germline ends. Per the germline V gene, CDR1 is MNHNS and CDR2 is SASEGT. The CDR3 reads CASSNGQFYEQYF. The DNA for the CDR3 is TGTGCCAGCAGCAACGGACAGTTCTACGAGCAGTACTTC.

The table lists this clone with a few counts. The chain couples TRBV7-9 to TRBJ2-7, with 11 bases matching TRBD1. This CDR3 spans 16 amino acids. Germline values: CDR1 SEHNR, CDR2 FQNEAQ (reference sequence). The ends lost 2 bases at V and 6 bases at J; junction bases unmatched: 9. This CDR3 is CASSLSPGQGVSEQYF. The CDR3 coding sequence is TGTGCCAGCAGCTTATCCCCGGGACAGGGGGTGTCCGAGCAGTACTTC.

The chain uses TRBV7-6 and TRBJ1-1; D remains unclear. V lost 0 bases to trimming and J lost 5 bases, with 13 bases between them. The CDR3 length is 15 residues. The germline V gene encodes CDR1 SGHVS and CDR2 FNYEAQ. The CDR3 reads CASSLAGGPGTEAFF. CDR3 DNA sequence: TGTGCCAGCAGCTTAGCGGGAGGGCCTGGTACTGAAGCTTTCTTT.

This clone was counted once. The chain couples TRBV7-9 to TRBJ2-7; D tentatively reads TRBD1 or TRBD2 (5 bases each). The germline gives CDR1 SEHNR, CDR2 FQNEAQ (reference sequence). The CDR3 length is 13 residues. The V and J ends lost 11 bases and 2 bases respectively, with 16 bases between them. CDR3: CASRRDGAYEQYF. The CDR3 DNA is TGTGCCTCCCGACGGGACGGAGCCTACGAGCAGTACTTC.

This chain connects TRBV29-1 to TRBJ1-1, with 7 positions matching TRBD1. V shed 0 bases, J shed 0 bases, and the junction held 16 bases outside the gene matches. Germline values: CDR1 SQVTM, CDR2 ANQGSEA. The CDR3 is 19 amino acids. The CDR3 protein is CSVEDWIGGQMLVNTEAFF. The DNA of the CDR3 is TGCAGCGTTGAAGATTGGATTGGGGGACAGATGTTAGTGAACACTGAAGCTTTCTTT.

The genes are TRBV7-2 and TRBJ2-5; TRBD1 might be the D (6 bases). The end of the DNA fits TRBJ2-7 better, so the J call may be wrong. Looked up from germline, CDR1 is SGHTA and CDR2 is FQGNSA. This CDR3 contains 15 residues. DNA of the CDR3: TGTGCCAGCAGCTTATATCCGGGACATCCCTACGAGCAGTACTTC. Encoded protein: CASSLYPGHPYEQYF.

This clone was counted a single time. V and J are TRBV4-1 and TRBJ1-1; possibly TRBD1 for D (6 bases). The germline V and J ends were trimmed by 7 bases and 4 bases, with 13 bases remaining between them. CDR1 is MGHRA and CDR2 is YSYEKL in the germline V gene. The CDR3 loop spans 13 amino acids. CDR3 sequence: CASTWPGATEAFF. DNA for the CDR3: TGCGCCAGCACCTGGCCGGGGGCCACTGAAGCTTTCTTT.

This clone has a handful of counts. The chain couples TRBV11-2 to TRBJ2-1; TRBD2 matches 8 bases. Germline V gene sequence: CDR1 SGHAT, CDR2 FQNNGV. The CDR3 has 16 residues. The junction had 13 bases not matched to a gene; V was cut back by 5 bases and J by 7 bases. CDR3 loop: CASSDQVDGRGNEQFF. Written as DNA, the CDR3 is TGTGCCAGCAGCGACCAAGTTGACGGGAGGGGAAATGAGCAGTTCTTC.

This sequence joins TRBV2 and TRBJ2-7; tentative D call: TRBD1 (5 bases). The CDR3 runs 14 residues. Germline-derived CDR1 and CDR2 are SNHLY and FYNNEI. Trimming removed 1 base from V and 4 bases from J, with 11 bases in between. The chain's CDR3 is CASSEGTNSYEQYF. The CDR3 bases are TGTGCCAGCAGTGAAGGGACAAATTCTTACGAGCAGTACTTC.

V and J are TRBV9 and TRBJ1-2; D remains ambiguous. Deletions cut 3 bases from V and 4 bases from J, with 7 bases between. The length of the CDR3 is 12 residues. The V gene's germline CDR1 is SGDLS and CDR2 YYNGEE. The CDR3 DNA follows: TGTGCCAGCAGCGCGTCAGGCTATGGCTACACCTTC. Translated: CASSASGYGYTF.

This clone showed up just once. This chain joins TRBV4-1 and TRBJ2-7, with 12 bases fitting TRBD1. CDR1 is MGHRA and CDR2 is YSYEKL in the germline V gene. V was pared by 2 bases and J by 6 bases, with 5 bases of the junction left unmatched. The CDR3 totals 15 residues. In DNA form, the CDR3 reads TGCGCCAGCAGCCAATACGGGACAGGGGGCTCCGAGCAGTACTTC. Protein: CASSQYGTGGSEQYF.

The genes are TRBV2 and TRBJ2-7; 8 bases are a match to TRBD2. CDR1 SNHLY and CDR2 FYNNEI come from the germline V gene. The trim removed 3 bases at V and 3 bases at J, leaving 4 bases unmatched. CDR3 length equals 14 residues. DNA for the CDR3: TGTGCCAGCAGTGACGGGACTAGTCTCTACGAGCAGTACTTC. Translating it yields CASSDGTSLYEQYF.

The V and J genes are TRBV13 and TRBJ2-4, with TRBD2 matching 10 bases. CDR3 length: 16 amino acids. In germline, CDR1 is PRHDT, CDR2 FYEKMQ (reference sequence). Trimming took 6 bases from V and 4 from J; bases not matched to a gene: 9. The CDR3 DNA is TGTGCCAGCAGTACAGCTAGCGGGAGTCAGAAAAACATTCAGTACTTC. This gives the protein CASSTASGSQKNIQYF.

The J gene is TRBJ2-3, the V gene TRBV19; TRBD2 agrees at 9 bases. Losses at the gene ends were 2 bases for V and 1 base for J; bases not matched to a gene: 10. The V gene's germline CDR1 is LNHDA and CDR2 SQIVND (reference sequence). The CDR3 length is 18 residues. The CDR3 loop reads CASSIIQDLAGRTDTQYF. CDR3 in DNA: TGTGCCAGTAGTATAATCCAAGATCTAGCGGGACGCACAGATACGCAGTATTTT.

The chain recombines TRBV10-3 with TRBJ2-5; the D gene is possibly TRBD2 (5 bases). This CDR3 contains 12 residues. V lost 2 bases and J lost 11, with 12 bases in between. Germline V CDR1 and CDR2: ENHRY, SYGVKD. As DNA, the CDR3 is TGTGCCATCAGTGAGCAGGCGGAGGAGCAGTACTTC. This translates into CAISEQAEEQYF.

CDR3 coding DNA: TGTGCCAGCAGCCGACAGGGAAGCTCCTACGAGCAGTACTTC. Protein sequence: CASSRQGSSYEQYF. The J gene is TRBJ2-7, the V gene TRBV6-6; the match to TRBD1 covers 7 bases. This CDR3 region has 14 residues. CDR1 and CDR2 (germline): MNHNY, SVGAGI (reference sequence). J gave up 0 bases and V 6 bases, and 5 bases lay outside the gene matches.

The chain carries TRBV4-1 and TRBJ2-1; 7 bases match TRBD1. Germline V gene data show CDR1 as MGHRA and CDR2 as YSYEKL. This CDR3 contains 17 residues. Trimming at V came to 0 bases and at J to 3 bases, leaving 8 bases not matched to a gene. This CDR3 is CASSQDRSGTVYNEQFF. The DNA of the CDR3 is TGCGCCAGCAGCCAAGATCGGTCCGGGACAGTCTACAATGAGCAGTTCTTC.

The genes are TRBV5-4 and TRBJ1-6, with 9 bases matching TRBD1. CDR1 and CDR2 from the germline V gene are SGHNT and YYREEE (reference sequence). Losses at the gene ends were 4 bases for V and 0 bases for J; bases not matched to a gene: 8. The CDR3 spans 18 residues. This CDR3 is CASSQGQGGSSYNSPLHF. The CDR3 DNA is TGTGCCAGCAGCCAGGGACAGGGAGGAAGCTCCTATAATTCACCCCTCCACTTT.

V and J are TRBV27 and TRBJ2-7, with 7 bases that match TRBD1. The CDR3 spans 16 residues. The V and J ends lost 3 bases and 3 bases, in that order; junction bases with no gene match: 11. CDR1 and CDR2 (germline): MNHEY, SMNVEV (reference sequence). The CDR3 sequence: CASSFTGQEPYYEQYF. In nucleotides, the CDR3 is TGTGCCAGCAGTTTTACTGGACAGGAACCCTACTACGAGCAGTACTTC.

This rearrangement joins TRBV27 to TRBJ2-2; tentatively, D is TRBD1 (5 bases). This CDR3 has 15 amino acids. V was clipped by 5 bases and J by 2 bases, with 12 bases between them. From germline, CDR1 is MNHEY and CDR2 SMNVEV (reference sequence). This chain's CDR3 is CASSPYRTNTGELFF. The CDR3 DNA is TGTGCCAGCAGTCCGTACAGGACAAACACCGGGGAGCTGTTTTTT.